This is a list of T cell receptor beta chains from one sample in a study of blood T cell repertoires in COVID-19. TCRdb keeps only in-frame clones here, not all; method: immunoSEQ multiplex PCR. The sample has approximately 450,000 clones, 75% to 90% seen once. Sequencing was performed on PBMCs or T cells enriched from blood (not recorded which). These receptors were taken from a man aged 25 to 40 who had recovered from COVID-19. Both conserved end residues are part of each CDR3. D genes are given only for firm matches. Only some rows state a clone size, as once, few, many or a class for expanded clones.

CDR3 DNA,CDR3 protein,D gene,clone size,V gene,J gene
TGTGCCAGCAGTTATCAGCGGGAAGACGCCTACGAGCAGTACTTC,CASSYQREDAYEQYF,TRBD2,NA,TRBV6-5,TRBJ2-7
TGTGCCAGCAGTTTGGGGGCAATGGGCAATCAGCCCCAGCATTTT,CASSLGAMGNQPQHF,NA,NA,TRBV28,TRBJ1-5
TGTGCCAGCAGGGACATCGCGCGGGAGGGTTACAATGAGCAGTTCTTC,CASRDIAREGYNEQFF,TRBD2,NA,TRBV5-4,TRBJ2-1
TGTGCCAGCAGTTTACCAGGGCTCTCTGGAAACACCATATATTTT,CASSLPGLSGNTIYF,NA,NA,TRBV28,TRBJ1-3
TGTGCCAGCAGCCAAGGGGCCCAATATTCACCCCTCCACTTT,CASSQGAQYSPLHF,NA,NA,TRBV3-1/TRBV3-2,TRBJ1-6
TGTGCCAGCAGAAGACAGAGAAACACTGAAGCTTTCTTT,CASRRQRNTEAFF,NA,NA,TRBV6-5,TRBJ1-1
TGTGCCAGCAGCCTGGGAGAGGCTAACTATGGCTACACCTTC,CASSLGEANYGYTF,NA,NA,TRBV3-1/TRBV3-2,TRBJ1-2
TGTGCCATCAGTGAGACTATTGAGACAGAGTACAATGAGCAGTTCTTC,CAISETIETEYNEQFF,NA,NA,TRBV10-3,TRBJ2-1
TGTGCCAGCAGCGTAGTGGGAGAAGCCCTCGCGGGCTACACCTTC,CASSVVGEALAGYTF,NA,NA,TRBV9,TRBJ1-2
TGTGCCAGCAGGAGCGGGAGCTCGGTTTACGAGCAGTACTTC,CASRSGSSVYEQYF,TRBD2,NA,TRBV28,TRBJ2-7
TGTGCCAGCAGTTTATGGGGCGGGAGTAAGGATGAGCAGTTCTTC,CASSLWGGSKDEQFF,TRBD2,NA,TRBV28,TRBJ2-1
TGCGCCAGTCCCATTACCCACGGGACAAACACCGGGGAGCTGTTTTTT,CASPITHGTNTGELFF,NA,NA,TRBV10-1,TRBJ2-2
TGTGCCAGCAGTTTAGCAGGGCTCAGGGCAGATACGCAGTATTTT,CASSLAGLRADTQYF,NA,NA,TRBV27,TRBJ2-3
TGCAGCGTGCGGGGGGACAGGGGCCCCACAGATACGCAGTATTTT,CSVRGDRGPTDTQYF,TRBD1,NA,TRBV29-1,TRBJ2-3
TGTGCCAGCAGCTTTTTGACAACGAACACTGAAGCTTTCTTT,CASSFLTTNTEAFF,NA,NA,TRBV7-8,TRBJ1-1
TGTGCCAGCAGTTACCCCGGGACACAAGCCTACGAGCAGTACTTC,CASSYPGTQAYEQYF,NA,NA,TRBV6-5,TRBJ2-7
TGCGCCAGCACCGTAGACAGCATGAACACTGAAGCTTTCTTT,CASTVDSMNTEAFF,NA,once,TRBV5-1,TRBJ1-1
TGTGCCAGCAGTGATTTGGGGCACCAAGTTATGAACACTGAAGCTTTCTTT,CASSDLGHQVMNTEAFF,NA,NA,TRBV2,TRBJ1-1
TGTGCCAGCAGTTTCCAACTCCGACAGGGGGACTATGGCTACACCTTC,CASSFQLRQGDYGYTF,TRBD1,NA,TRBV6-5,TRBJ1-2
TGTGCCAGCAGCCCGGTCTCGAACACTGAAGCTTTCTTT,CASSPVSNTEAFF,NA,NA,TRBV5-5,TRBJ1-1
TGTGCCAGCAGGGCAGGGACTAGACCTGGGGAGCAGTACTTC,CASRAGTRPGEQYF,TRBD2,NA,TRBV28,TRBJ2-7
TGTGCCAGTAGTATGGGAGGTTTTGGCAATCAGCCCCAGCATTTT,CASSMGGFGNQPQHF,NA,NA,TRBV19,TRBJ1-5
TGTGCCAGCAGCCAAGATGTGGGGGGCACCGGGGAGCTGTTTTTT,CASSQDVGGTGELFF,NA,few,TRBV4-2,TRBJ2-2
TGTGCCAGCAGTTTGATCGGGCCTCGGGGTTTGAGGACTGAAGCTTTCTTT,CASSLIGPRGLRTEAFF,NA,NA,TRBV27,TRBJ1-1
TGTGCCAGCAGTTTAGCGGGGATCCCCTACAATGAGCAGTTCTTC,CASSLAGIPYNEQFF,NA,NA,TRBV27,TRBJ2-1
TGTGCCAGCAGCCGAGGACAGGGGGCGGTTGAAAAACTGTTTTTT,CASSRGQGAVEKLFF,TRBD1,once,TRBV11-2,TRBJ1-4
TGCGCCAGCAGACGAACTAGCGGGATAAGTGAGCAGTTCTTC,CASRRTSGISEQFF,TRBD2,few,TRBV4-1,TRBJ2-1
TGTGCCAGCAGCTTGGACGACAGCGTGATTAATTCACCCCTCCACTTT,CASSLDDSVINSPLHF,NA,NA,TRBV5-4,TRBJ1-6
TGCGCCAGCACCTTAAGGTCCTGGGGACAGGGGGCCTACGAGCAGTACTTC,CASTLRSWGQGAYEQYF,TRBD1,NA,TRBV5-1,TRBJ2-7
TGTGCCAGTAGTACAGGACAAAATAGCAATCAGCCCCAGCATTTT,CASSTGQNSNQPQHF,NA,NA,TRBV19,TRBJ1-5
TGTGCCAGCAGCCCAACCCGGAGGAATGAGCAGTTCTTC,CASSPTRRNEQFF,NA,NA,TRBV5-6,TRBJ2-1
TGTGCCAGCAGTTTATACAATCGGGGCAATCAGCCCCAGCATTTT,CASSLYNRGNQPQHF,NA,NA,TRBV28,TRBJ1-5
TGTGCCAGCAGCCTAGCGGGAGGGACGGCCTACGAGCAGTACTTC,CASSLAGGTAYEQYF,TRBD2,NA,TRBV11-2,TRBJ2-7
TGCAGTGCTAGTAGGGGGCCTAGGTACAATGAGCAGTTCTTC,CSASRGPRYNEQFF,TRBD1,NA,TRBV20-1,TRBJ2-1
TGTGCCAGCAGACAGCTCACAGACTACGAGCAGTACTTC,CASRQLTDYEQYF,NA,few,TRBV28,TRBJ2-7
TGTGCCAGTAGCGGGACTAGCGGGAGATACGAGCAGTACTTC,CASSGTSGRYEQYF,TRBD2,NA,TRBV19,TRBJ2-7
TGTGCCAGCAGCCAAGCCAGACAGGGGATTGAAGCTTTCTTT,CASSQARQGIEAFF,TRBD1,NA,TRBV3-1/TRBV3-2,TRBJ1-1
TGTGCCAGTAGTAGGACTAGCGGGAGTAGCGCGCAGTATTTT,CASSRTSGSSAQYF,TRBD2,NA,TRBV19,TRBJ2-3
TGTGCCAGCAGTCGACAGGGGGCTTTTGGCTACACCTTC,CASSRQGAFGYTF,TRBD1,NA,TRBV28,TRBJ1-2
TGTGCCAGCAGCTCGACACTAGCGAGAGGGTCCTCGGATGAGCAGTTCTTC,CASSSTLARGSSDEQFF,TRBD2,NA,TRBV7-2,TRBJ2-1
TGTGCCAGTAGATTAACAGGGACGGGCTCCGAGACCCAGTACTTC,CASRLTGTGSETQYF,NA,NA,TRBV19,TRBJ2-5
TGTGCCAGCAGCTTAGGGCGCAGGGTGGCAATCTCCTACGAGCAGTACTTC,CASSLGRRVAISYEQYF,NA,once,TRBV11-2,TRBJ2-7